This TCR beta chain was sequenced for a study of blood T cell repertoires in COVID-19. Sequencing was performed with immunoSEQ multiplex PCR; in TCRdb, only in-frame clones are kept and a portion is missing. The sample contains 350,000 to 550,000 clones, 85% to 90% of which appear only once. With respect to this clone: Compared with germline, one end of the junction differs, possibly owing to a read error.

CDR1 and CDR2 (germline): LGHDT, YNNKEL (reference sequence). The CDR3 runs 16 residues. This clonotype originated in a man aged 30 to 45 who had recovered from COVID-19. The sequenced sample was PBMCs or T cells enriched from blood (not recorded which). The rearrangement links TRBV3-1 (or the pseudogene TRBV3-2) to TRBJ1-4, with TRBD1 identical over 10 bases. CDR3 amino acids: CASSQVVGTGDERLCF. DNA for the CDR3: TGTGCCAGCAGCCAAGTAGTTGGGACAGGGGACGAGCGTTTGTGTTTT.